These 11 T cell receptor beta chains share one sample of origin, sequenced in a study of T-cell reconstitution after alpha-beta-depleted transplantation in children. Unique molecular identifiers were built into the TCRbeta library. TCRdb passed the PCR reads through MiXCR, listing each CDR3 protein once. Here the sample spans nearly 200,000 distinct CDR3 sequences, around 5.9% being singletons. Sequencing was performed on PBMCs, taken before TCRalphabeta/CD19-depleted stem cell transplant. The source of these receptors is a girl under three years old with combined immunodeficiency, due to receive a stem cell transplant.

This clonotype was observed a few times. The V call is TRBV20-1, the J call TRBJ2-1, with D tentatively TRBD1 (6 bases). Germline loops: CDR1 DFQATT, CDR2 SNEGSKA (reference sequence). The CDR3 is 16 residues long. The germline V and J ends were trimmed by 6 bases and 4 bases, with 22 bases remaining between them. This CDR3 reads CSASYRVTVSYNEQFF. As DNA, the CDR3 is TGCAGTGCCAGTTACAGGGTTACGGTTAGTTACAATGAGCAGTTCTTC.

V usage is TRBV27 and J usage is TRBJ2-5; D might be TRBD1 or TRBD2, each matching 5 bases. Per the germline V gene, CDR1 is MNHEY and CDR2 is SMNVEV (reference sequence). The V gene lost 3 bases and the J gene lost 7 bases, with 12 bases spanning the gap. The CDR3 has 13 amino acids. CDR3 DNA: TGTGCCAGCAGTTTCTTGGGGGAACGGACCCAGTACTTC. As protein: CASSFLGERTQYF.

This clonotype was seen many times. DNA for the CDR3: TGTGCCAGCAGCCCGGCGGCGGGACATATACTCTACGAGCAGTACTTC. Amino acid sequence: CASSPAAGHILYEQYF. The V gene is TRBV27, the J gene TRBJ2-7; D tentatively fits TRBD1 or TRBD2 (6 bases each). CDR3 length: 16 amino acids. The V gene's germline CDR1 is MNHEY and CDR2 SMNVEV (reference sequence). V lost 6 bases to trimming and J lost 3 bases, with 21 bases between them.

In this sample, this clonotype turned up many times. J is TRBJ2-5 and V is TRBV7-9; 8 bases are a match to TRBD2. The germline V gene encodes CDR1 SEHNR and CDR2 FQNEAQ (reference sequence). J gave up 1 base and V 2 bases, and 6 bases lay outside the gene matches. The CDR3 runs to 16 residues. The CDR3 loop reads CASSLKAGAFQETQYF. The CDR3 DNA is TGTGCCAGCAGCTTAAAAGCGGGGGCCTTCCAAGAGACCCAGTACTTC.

In this sample, this clonotype turned up many times. CDR3 nucleotide sequence: TGTGCCATCAGTGAAGGCACAGGGAGCTATGGCTACACCTTC. This codes for CAISEGTGSYGYTF. The chain carries TRBV10-3 and TRBJ1-2, with TRBD1 as a possible D gene (6 bases). The CDR3 is 14 residues long. Trimming cost V 3 bases and J 4 bases, with 12 bases left between them. Germline CDR1 is ENHRY and CDR2 is SYGVKD.

This clonotype has a count of ten or more. V gene TRBV27 combines with J gene TRBJ2-1; D gene ambiguous. The CDR3 has 15 amino acids. Germline CDR1 is MNHEY and CDR2 is SMNVEV (reference sequence). V lost 7 bases, J lost 8 bases, and 21 bases lay in between. The CDR3 region is CASTTKGYIYDEQFF. CDR3 nucleotide sequence: TGTGCCAGCACTACAAAGGGCTATATATACGATGAGCAGTTCTTC.

This clonotype was counted ten times or more. This chain links TRBV4-2 with TRBJ1-1, with D unresolved. V lost 1 base, J lost 6 bases, and 3 bases lay in between. The CDR3 totals 11 residues. CDR1 is LGHNA and CDR2 is YNFKEQ in the germline V gene. The CDR3 nucleotides are TGTGCCAGCAGCCAAGGCTCTGAAGCTTTCTTT. It yields the protein CASSQGSEAFF.

This clonotype has a count of ten or more. The V and J genes are TRBV12-3 or TRBV12-4 and TRBJ2-7, with unresolved D. This CDR3 comprises 13 residues. V shed 5 bases and J shed 0 bases, with 8 bases lying between them. The CDR3 loop reads CASSRPSSYEQYF. The CDR3 nucleotides read TGTGCCAGCAGTAGGCCCAGCTCCTACGAGCAGTACTTC.

This clonotype has a count of ten or more. CDR3 in amino acids: CASSAGTSGIDEQFF. In DNA form, the CDR3 reads TGTGCCAGCAGCGCCGGGACTAGCGGGATAGATGAGCAGTTCTTC. V is TRBV9 and J is TRBJ2-1; 13 bases line up with TRBD2. The ends lost 3 bases at V and 8 bases at J; junction bases unmatched: 5. The V gene's germline CDR1 is SGDLS and CDR2 YYNGEE. The CDR3 is made up of 15 amino acids. Drawing the rest from reference TRBV9 and TRBJ2-1, the complete variable domain is DSGVTQTPKHLITATGQRVTLRCSPRSGDLSVYWYQQSLDQGLQFLIQYYNGEERAKGNILERFSAQQFPDLHSELNLSSLELGDSALYFCASSAGTSGIDEQFFGPGTRLTVL.

As regards this clonotype: A much larger clone differs from this one at a single base, so this may be a read error. This chain's CDR3 is CSVISRDGGHEKYF. The CDR3 DNA follows: TGCAGCGTTATCTCTCGGGATGGGGGCCACGAGAAGTACTTC. The chain has TRBV29-1 and TRBJ2-7, with a possible D match to TRBD1 (6 bases). Germline assignment: CDR1 SQVTM and CDR2 ANQGSEA. There are 14 residues in the CDR3.

Many counts were recorded for this clonotype. At one end the junction does not follow the germline gene, possibly because of a read error. The chain combines TRBV7-7 with TRBJ2-2; D ambiguous. Germline CDR1 and CDR2: SSHAT and FNYEAQ (reference sequence). The length of the CDR3 is 13 residues. This CDR3 reads CASSLQQTGELFF. Written as DNA, the CDR3 is TGTGCTAGCAGCTTACAACAGACCGGGGAGCTGTTTTTT.